The present T cell receptor beta chain was sequenced within a study of cytomegalovirus exposure and HLA in healthy donors. Findings of the study overall: TCR beta chain V- and J-gene trimming was linked, in a later analysis, to a missense variant in DCLRE1C. Whilst most TCR sequences proved rare, a subset of public TCRs occurred across many donors.

The PCR employed 60 Vbeta primers together with 13 Jbeta primers. Profiling relied on immunoSEQ multiplex PCR, and the TCRdb table lists in-frame clones only, not all of them. The table shows 200,000 or so clones, with 82% occurring only once. Note on this clone: What it binds is unknown.

The CDR3 has 14 residues. Germline CDR1 and CDR2: SGHNT and YYREEE (reference sequence). The ends lost 3 bases at V and 7 bases at J; junction bases unmatched: 10. This chain uses TRBV5-4 with TRBJ2-7, with 7 positions matching TRBD2. This receptor was identified in a boy aged 2 to 10 in good health and CMV-seronegative. The sequencing input was PBMCs. CDR3 in DNA: TGTGCCAGCAGCTACGGGGGGACCCCTACTGAGCAGTACTTC. It is translated as CASSYGGTPTEQYF.